These 3 T cell receptor beta chains originate from one sample sequenced in a study of T cells in localized non-small cell lung cancer. Some clones are missing from TCRdb's copy, which holds only in-frame ones; the method was immunoSEQ multiplex PCR. Found here are 65,000 to 90,000 clones, 60% to 85% of them singletons; the top ten hold 15% to 20%. Specimen: PBMCs, collected before any cancer treatment. These TCRs come from a man between 40 and 70 years old with stage II squamous cell lung carcinoma.

The CDR3 DNA reads TGTGCCAGTAGTCTCCGGACAGGGTATTACAATGAGCAGTTCTTC. The encoded protein is CASSLRTGYYNEQFF. This rearrangement joins TRBV19 to TRBJ2-1; TRBD1 agrees at 8 bases. The CDR3 spans 15 residues. The V gene's germline CDR1 is LNHDA and CDR2 SQIVND (reference sequence). Losses at the gene ends were 5 bases for V and 4 bases for J; bases not matched to a gene: 7.

The chain joins TRBV30 to TRBJ2-7; 9 bases fit TRBD1. The CDR3 spans 12 residues. In germline, CDR1 is GTSNPN, CDR2 SVGIG (reference sequence). Trimming removed 3 bases from V and 12 bases from J; junction bases left unmatched: 9. CDR3 in DNA: TGTGCCTGGAGCCCGCTGGACAGGGGTTTGTACTTC. Its protein is CAWSPLDRGLYF. Filled out from reference TRBV30 and TRBJ2-7, the complete variable domain reads SQTIHQWPATLVQPVGSPLSLECTVEGTSNPNLYWYRQAAGRGLQLLFYSVGIGQISSEVPQNLSASRPQDRQFILSSKKLLLSDSGFYLCAWSPLDRGLYFGPGTRLTVT.

The table lists this clone with a few counts. V usage is TRBV19 and J usage is TRBJ1-5; a weak D match, TRBD1 (5 bases). The V gene lost 4 bases and the J gene lost 5 bases, with 15 bases spanning the gap. This CDR3 has 15 amino acids. The germline V gene has CDR1 LNHDA and CDR2 SQIVND (reference sequence). The CDR3 loop is CASSRSGAGYQPQHF. The CDR3 DNA is TGTGCCAGTAGTAGGTCTGGGGCGGGTTATCAGCCCCAGCATTTT.